The source of this TCR beta chain is a study of T cells after yellow fever vaccination (dated 2019 in TCRdb). Some background on the complete study: The SMART-Seq v4 Ultra Low Input RNA kit was used to prepare libraries from fractions with low cell numbers. To track T-cell clones before and after primary and booster YFV17D yellow fever vaccination, bulk TCR alpha and beta repertoires were sequenced longitudinally. Two healthy male donors, one aged 18 to 30 and one aged 30 to 40 years, were included in the cohort. Blood was collected at multiple timepoints before and after primary and secondary immunization, and bulk PBMC replicates and cell subsets were isolated. Here is what the overall study found, with its caveats: The study included only a couple of donors, which limits how far the findings can be generalized. After the booster, most of the clones that had expanded following primary vaccination were detected again (approximately 96% of CD4 and 85% to 90% of CD8), which suggests that memory was broadly maintained. A small share of clonotypes was detected in both CD4 and CD8 compartments, with the overlap likely arising from convergent recombination. Compared with the primary T-cell response, the secondary T-cell response was faster but weaker, reaching its peak on day 5 rather than on day 15. Computational filtering was needed because FACS-sorted repertoires could contain abundant contaminating clonotypes from the bulk population.

TCR cDNA was made using 5'RACE template switching, a step that added a universal primer site and unique molecular identifiers. cDNA synthesis was primed from both the TCR alpha and TCR beta constant segments. Library amplification used two PCR steps, and the second PCR step added sample barcodes and sequencing adapters. Sequencing of the libraries was done on either Illumina HiSeq 2500 (2x100 bp) or NovaSeq (2x150 bp). The authors' pipeline ran thus. MIGEC handled demultiplexing of reads and collapsing into UMI consensus sequences, while MiXCR performed V(D)J alignment. Clonotypes responding to the vaccine were identified with edgeR on replicate PBMC samples, with the criteria of FDR below 0.01 and a log2 fold change above 5 up to day 15. Each bulk clonotype received a CD4 or CD8 identity based on whether the sequenced CD4 or CD8 repertoire contained that clonotype at higher abundance. Starting from the raw public reads, TCRdb applied fastp trimming at Q25, assembled clones with MiXCR and retained in-frame beta chains. For every CDR3 protein sequence, its rows merge into one entry that carries the most common genes and DNA. The V and J calls follow TCRdb's processing rather than the paper's. The sample records almost 600,000 distinct CDR3 sequences, about 14% of which are singletons. The top ten clonotypes cover roughly an eighth of the sample.

In the paper's terms, the treatment or condition label means: live attenuated yellow fever vaccine strain. At each blood-draw timepoint, two biological replicates of bulk PBMCs were obtained. PBMCs were isolated from peripheral blood using a standard Ficoll-Paque protocol. RNA was extracted with TriZol from bulk PBMCs, CD4 and CD8 fractions, and dextramer-positive and dextramer-negative fractions. Counted from cysteine to phenylalanine, this CDR3 has 14 amino acids. Kept here is only the CDR3 DNA, which spans 42 bases and is read in frame from base 1. V is clipped by 5 bases and J by 1 base, and the sequence between their germline boundaries is 10 bases long. CDR1 and CDR2, looked up from the germline V gene, are SGHTA and FQGTGA. Comment on this clonotype: It lacks a known antigen. Base qualities are not recorded, but no much larger clone differs from it by a single base.

The material sequenced was PBMCs, taken on the day of the yellow fever booster vaccination. This TCR derives from a man aged 30-40 years who received the YFV17D yellow fever vaccine. Recombination connected TRBV7-3 to TRBJ2-3, with an unclear D gene assignment. The DNA reads as follows: TGTGCCAGCAGCGAAGGTGCTCGCACAGATACGCAGTATTTT. It is translated as CASSEGARTDTQYF.